These T cell receptor beta chains were read from a single sample in a study of shared clonotypes between healthy human individuals. Profiling relied on immunoSEQ multiplex PCR, and the TCRdb table lists in-frame clones only, not all of them. The sample includes more than 2,000,000 clones, 85% to 95% of them seen just once. The sequencing sample was made of naive CD4+ T cells sorted from blood. Receptors were obtained from a man between 18 and 35 years old in good health. CDR3s include the opening cysteine and the closing phenylalanine or tryptophan. D genes are given only for firm matches. Clone size appears in some rows only: once, few, many, or a class for an expanded clone.

clone_size,v_call,d_call,j_call,cdr3_aa,cdr3_nt
.,TRBV6-1,.,TRBJ2-7,CASSETASGLEQYF,TGTGCCAGCAGTGAGACCGCCTCCGGGCTCGAGCAGTACTTC
few,TRBV29-1,.,TRBJ1-1,CSGQENTEAFF,TGCAGTGGCCAGGAGAACACTGAAGCTTTCTTT
.,TRBV5-1,TRBD1,TRBJ2-5,CASSSTGLHQETQYF,TGCGCCAGCAGCTCGACAGGGCTCCACCAAGAGACCCAGTACTTC
few,TRBV6-5,.,TRBJ1-5,CASSNGGAGNQPQHF,TGTGCCAGCAGCAATGGGGGGGCGGGCAATCAGCCCCAGCATTTT
few,TRBV2,TRBD1,TRBJ2-7,CATTDRGIGEQYF,TGTGCCACGACCGACAGGGGAATAGGTGAGCAGTACTTC
.,TRBV5-1,.,TRBJ2-7,CASRPNPSAHYEQYF,TGCGCCAGCAGACCAAACCCTAGCGCCCACTACGAGCAGTACTTC
.,TRBV5-1,.,TRBJ2-7,CASSGAGRGAYEQYF,TGCGCCAGCAGCGGGGCTGGCAGGGGAGCCTACGAGCAGTACTTC
.,TRBV6-5,TRBD2,TRBJ2-1,CASGLARNNEQFF,TGTGCCAGCGGACTAGCGAGAAACAATGAGCAGTTCTTC
.,TRBV7-9,TRBD2,TRBJ2-1,CASSLVGAGGEQFF,TGTGCCAGCAGCTTAGTAGGAGCGGGAGGTGAGCAGTTCTTC
.,TRBV5-1,TRBD2,TRBJ2-7,CASSLGLAGVGTYEQYF,TGCGCCAGCAGCTTGGGACTAGCGGGAGTAGGGACTTACGAGCAGTACTTC
.,TRBV5-4,.,TRBJ2-5,CASSLRGGETQYF,TGTGCCAGCAGCTTGCGTGGGGGAGAGACCCAGTACTTC
.,TRBV21-1,.,TRBJ2-7,CASSIQPSGGDYEQYF,TGTGCCAGCAGCATCCAGCCTAGCGGAGGGGACTACGAGCAGTACTTC
.,TRBV6-5,TRBD2,TRBJ2-5,CATGRGEETQYF,TGTGCCACGGGGCGGGGGGAAGAGACCCAGTACTTC
.,TRBV4-1,TRBD2,TRBJ2-2,CASSRPQERGGPGELFF,TGCGCCAGCAGCCGTCCCCAGGAGCGGGGGGGCCCCGGGGAGCTGTTTTTT
.,TRBV5-4,TRBD1,TRBJ1-2,CASSPGGTGIGYTF,TGTGCCAGCAGCCCCGGGGGGACAGGGATAGGCTACACCTTC
.,TRBV25-1,.,TRBJ2-1,CATESMTVSLEQFF,TGTGCCACCGAATCTATGACAGTGTCTCTTGAGCAGTTCTTC
.,TRBV5-4,.,TRBJ2-7,CASSLGLGAAYEQYF,TGTGCCAGCAGCTTGGGTTTAGGCGCAGCTTACGAGCAGTACTTC
few,TRBV2,.,TRBJ1-1,CASIRDANTEAFF,TGTGCCAGCATAAGGGACGCCAACACTGAAGCTTTCTTT
.,TRBV4-1,.,TRBJ2-5,CASSQVGGVWSLQETQYF,TGCGCCAGCAGCCAAGTGGGGGGAGTATGGAGCCTACAAGAGACCCAGTACTTC
.,TRBV19,.,TRBJ1-5,CASSISAGDNQPQHF,TGTGCCAGTAGTATTTCCGCAGGGGATAATCAGCCCCAGCATTTT
.,TRBV5-8,.,TRBJ1-2,CASSLQLQNYGYTF,TGTGCCAGCAGCTTGCAATTACAGAACTATGGCTACACCTTC
.,TRBV7-2,.,TRBJ2-1,CASSKRLTSWNEQFF,TGTGCCAGCAGCAAACGCCTAACTAGTTGGAATGAGCAGTTCTTC
once,TRBV6-1,TRBD1,TRBJ2-7,CASNIGTGGQYEQYF,TGTGCCAGCAATATAGGGACAGGGGGACAGTACGAGCAGTACTTC
.,TRBV6-5,.,TRBJ1-2,CASSYSYQGSYGYTF,TGTGCCAGCAGTTACTCATATCAGGGCTCCTATGGCTACACCTTC
.,TRBV18,.,TRBJ2-1,CASDIGYGEQFF,TGTGCCAGCGACATAGGGTACGGGGAGCAGTTCTTC
.,TRBV15,.,TRBJ2-5,CATSRDHGGETQYF,TGTGCCACCAGCAGAGATCATGGGGGGGAGACCCAGTACTTC
.,TRBV6-6,TRBD2,TRBJ2-7,CASSLGTSGSTYEQYF,TGTGCCAGCAGCCTGGGGACTAGCGGTAGCACTTACGAGCAGTACTTC
.,TRBV18,TRBD2,TRBJ2-3,CASSPKPSGDLQYF,TGTGCCAGCTCACCAAAGCCTAGCGGGGATTTGCAGTATTTT
few,TRBV29-1,.,TRBJ1-1,CSVRSGNTEAFF,TGCAGCGTCCGGAGTGGGAACACTGAAGCTTTCTTT
.,TRBV6-5,TRBD1,TRBJ2-7,CASSYSSGQGYEQYF,TGTGCCAGCAGTTACTCGTCTGGACAGGGTTACGAGCAGTACTTC
.,TRBV6-6,.,TRBJ2-7,CASSPGGEQYF,TGTGCCAGCAGTCCCGGGGGCGAGCAGTACTTC
.,TRBV4-3,TRBD1,TRBJ2-5,CASSERNPGTGMETQYF,TGCGCCAGCAGCGAAAGGAATCCCGGGACAGGGATGGAGACCCAGTACTTC
.,TRBV19,TRBD1,TRBJ1-6,CASSPTGTGNSPLHF,TGTGCCAGTAGTCCGACCGGGACAGGTAATTCACCCCTCCACTTT
.,TRBV7-2,.,TRBJ2-1,CASSLGRGNYNEQFF,TGTGCCAGCAGCTTAGGTCGTGGCAACTACAATGAGCAGTTCTTC
.,TRBV5-1,.,TRBJ1-2,CASSSRGDGAYGYTF,TGCGCCAGCAGCTCCCGGGGGGACGGAGCATATGGCTACACCTTC
.,TRBV2,TRBD2,TRBJ2-7,CASSFARTSGKRGYEQYF,TGTGCCAGCAGTTTCGCTCGGACTAGCGGGAAGAGAGGCTACGAGCAGTACTTC
.,TRBV5-1,TRBD2,TRBJ2-3,CASSLGLAGGDTQYF,TGCGCCAGCAGCTTGGGGCTAGCGGGAGGAGATACGCAGTATTTT